Below, 5 T cell receptor beta chains from the same sample are listed, as sequenced in a study of T cell repertoires in cytomegalovirus infection. From the reads, TCRdb called clonotypes with MiXCR, one entry per CDR3 protein. The table has 270,000 or so distinct CDR3 sequences, 17% seen once. What was sequenced was CD8+ T cells from PBMCs. These receptors all come from a human donor in good health (CMV status not recorded). Some clones in this sample may be carry-over from other donors' samples.

The chain is built from TRBV12-3 or TRBV12-4 and TRBJ1-1; D call uncertain. V lost 6 bases, J lost 7 bases, and 18 bases lay in between. This CDR3 has 14 residues. CDR3 coding DNA: TGTGCCAGCAGCCCACATCTGACTGTCCTTGAAGCTTTCTTT. It codes for CASSPHLTVLEAFF.

The gene calls are TRBV27 and TRBJ2-7, with 10 positions matching TRBD2. With 5 bases clipped from V and 2 bases from J, the junction kept 9 bases outside the gene matches. The CDR3 totals 16 residues. The germline V gene encodes CDR1 MNHEY and CDR2 SMNVEV (reference sequence). As DNA, the CDR3 is TGTGCCAGCAGTAAGCTATCTAGCGGGGGACCCTACGAGCAGTACTTC. Translation: CASSKLSSGGPYEQYF.

This clonotype was recorded many times. The genes are TRBV20-1 and TRBJ2-3, with TRBD2 matching over 13 bases. This CDR3 region has 15 residues. The V and J ends lost 4 bases and 5 bases, in that order; junction bases with no gene match: 6. From germline, CDR1 is DFQATT and CDR2 SNEGSKA (reference sequence). The CDR3 region is CSAIQLAGGKDTQYF. Written as DNA, the CDR3 is TGCAGTGCTATACAACTAGCGGGGGGGAAAGATACGCAGTATTTT.

The table lists this clonotype with a count of one. One end of the junction fails to match germline, which may point to a read error. This chain links TRBV15 with TRBJ1-6; no firm D call. The CDR3 is made up of 16 amino acids. Germline V gene data show CDR1 as LNHNV and CDR2 as YYDKDF (reference sequence). This CDR3 reads CATSRDLVVYNSSLHF. As DNA, the CDR3 is TGTGCCACCAGCAGAGATTTAGTAGTCTATAATTCATCCCTCCACTTT.

The chain employs TRBV7-3 and TRBJ2-3, with 14 bases that match TRBD2. The J segment lost 7 bases and the V segment lost 4 bases, leaving 16 bases of the junction unmatched. Germline V gene lookup returns CDR1 SGHTA and CDR2 FQGTGA. The CDR3 extends over 19 amino acids. The CDR3 reads CASSSTVATSGGVFNTQYF. The DNA of the CDR3 is TGTGCCAGCAGCTCGACGGTCGCGACTAGCGGGGGGGTTTTTAATACGCAGTATTTT.